This entry lists 10 T cell receptor beta chains sequenced from one sample in a study of blood T cell repertoires in COVID-19. Repertoires were generated with immunoSEQ multiplex PCR, while TCRdb's copy carries only in-frame clones and drops some. Here the sample spans around 300,000 clones, around nine tenths being singletons. Sample: peripheral blood. The receptor set was obtained from a woman between 65 and 79 years old with COVID-19, enrolled during active disease.

The chain combines TRBV9 with TRBJ2-7; 8 positions match TRBD1. The germline CDR1 and CDR2 sequences are SGDLS and YYNGEE. V shed 4 bases, J shed 3 bases, and the junction held 3 bases outside the gene matches. This CDR3 has 13 amino acids. In nucleotides, the CDR3 is TGTGCCAGCAGCTCAGGGACAGGCTACGAGCAGTACTTC. This gives the protein CASSSGTGYEQYF.

The chain is built from TRBV19 and TRBJ1-1, with 9 bases matching TRBD1. This CDR3 has 15 residues. Germline assignment: CDR1 LNHDA and CDR2 SQIVND (reference sequence). J was trimmed by 6 bases and V by 3 bases; bases with no gene match: 8. CDR3 nucleotide sequence: TGTGCCAGTAGTATTGTAACAGGGGGCGCGTCTGAAGCTTTCTTT. Translation gives CASSIVTGGASEAFF.

The rearrangement joins TRBV2 to TRBJ2-7; the match to TRBD2 covers 12 bases. With 6 bases clipped from V and 1 base from J, the junction kept 10 bases outside the gene matches. Per germline, CDR1 SNHLY and CDR2 FYNNEI. The length of the CDR3 is 17 residues. The CDR3 DNA is TGTGCCAGCAGGCCGACTAGCGGGGGTGTGGGGTCCTACGAGCAGTACTTC. Translating gives CASRPTSGGVGSYEQYF.

The V gene is TRBV5-5, the J gene TRBJ1-5; no definite D call. The germline CDR1 and CDR2 sequences are SGHKS and YYEKEE (reference sequence). V was cut by 6 bases and J by 6 bases, with 19 bases left in between. The CDR3 runs to 15 residues. The CDR3 protein is CASTPLGGAGQPQHF. CDR3 in DNA: TGTGCCAGCACCCCCTTGGGCGGTGCGGGTCAGCCCCAGCATTTT.

The chain uses TRBV3-1 (or the pseudogene TRBV3-2) and TRBJ1-1; tentative D call: TRBD1 (6 bases). Germline V gene data show CDR1 as LGHDT and CDR2 as YNNKEL (reference sequence). The CDR3 runs 15 residues. Trimming left V 5 bases short and J 11 bases short, with 24 bases between. The CDR3 region is CASSLATGALMRAFF. CDR3 DNA sequence: TGTGCCAGCAGCTTAGCGACAGGCGCTTTAATGAGGGCTTTCTTT.

The rearrangement joins TRBV29-1 to TRBJ1-1; TRBD1 agrees at 8 bases. V lost 6 bases to trimming and J lost 4 bases; unmatched junction nucleotides: 7. The CDR3 has 13 amino acids. Germline values: CDR1 SQVTM, CDR2 ANQGSEA. DNA of the CDR3: TGCAGCGTCGGACAGGGTGAGGGCACTGAAGCTTTCTTT. It yields the protein CSVGQGEGTEAFF. The full variable domain, rest sourced from reference TRBV29-1 and TRBJ1-1, is SAVISQKPSRDICQRGTSLTIQCQVDSQVTMMFWYRQQPGQSLTLIATANQGSEATYESGFVIDKFPISRPNLTFSTLTVSNMSPEDSSIYLCSVGQGEGTEAFFGQGTRLTVV.

The chain is built from TRBV23-1 and TRBJ2-7; a possible D gene is TRBD1 (5 bases). TRBV23-1 is filed as an ORF, its function uncertain. Trimming left V 8 bases short and J 5 bases short, with 16 bases between. The CDR3 has 13 amino acids. CDR3 bases: TGCGCCAGCCCTGACAGCCTGACCAACGAGCAGTACTTC. Encoded protein: CASPDSLTNEQYF.

The rearrangement links TRBV30 to TRBJ2-7; D might be TRBD1 (6 bases). The CDR3 sequence is 11 residues long. Trimming took off 2 bases at V and 7 bases at J, with 9 bases between the two ends. The V gene's germline CDR1 is GTSNPN and CDR2 SVGIG (reference sequence). The CDR3 DNA sequence: TGTGCCTGGAGTCAGGGGTTAGAGCAGTACTTC. Translating gives CAWSQGLEQYF.

The chain is built from TRBV29-1 and TRBJ2-5; 7 nucleotides match TRBD2. Germline V gene lookup returns CDR1 SQVTM and CDR2 ANQGSEA. With V trimmed by 4 bases and J by 5 bases, 4 bases remained unmatched. CDR3 length equals 12 residues. The DNA of the CDR3 is TGCAGCGTTGCGGGGGGAGGGGAGACCCAGTACTTC. This translates into CSVAGGGETQYF.

This clone showed up just once. This chain links TRBV7-2 with TRBJ1-6; 8 bases align to TRBD1. V lost 2 bases, J lost 7 bases, and 4 bases stayed unmatched. The germline V gene encodes CDR1 SGHTA and CDR2 FQGNSA. This CDR3 contains 15 residues. CDR3 region: CASSLKPGGNSPLHF. The CDR3 DNA sequence: TGTGCCAGCAGCTTAAAACCAGGGGGCAATTCACCCCTCCACTTT. Filled out from reference TRBV7-2 and TRBJ1-6, the complete variable domain reads GAGVSQSPSNKVTEKGKDVELRCDPISGHTALYWYRQSLGQGLEFLIYFQGNSAPDKSGLPSDRFSAERTGGSVSTLTIQRTQQEDSAVYLCASSLKPGGNSPLHFGNGTRLTVT.